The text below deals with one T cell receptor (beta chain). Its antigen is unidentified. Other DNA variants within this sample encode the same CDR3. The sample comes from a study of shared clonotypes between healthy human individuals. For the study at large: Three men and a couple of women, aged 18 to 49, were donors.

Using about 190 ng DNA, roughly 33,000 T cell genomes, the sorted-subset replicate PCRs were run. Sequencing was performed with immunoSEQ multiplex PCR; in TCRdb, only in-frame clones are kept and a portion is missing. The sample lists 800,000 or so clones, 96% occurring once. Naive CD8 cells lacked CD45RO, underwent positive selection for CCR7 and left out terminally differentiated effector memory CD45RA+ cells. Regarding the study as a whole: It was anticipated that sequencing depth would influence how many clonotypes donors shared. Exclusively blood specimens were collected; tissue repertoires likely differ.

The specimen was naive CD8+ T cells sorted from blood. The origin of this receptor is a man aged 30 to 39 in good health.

The CDR3 nucleotides are TGCAGCGTTGAGTGGGGCTACGAGCAGTACTTC. Translated: CSVEWGYEQYF. The chain employs TRBV29-1 and TRBJ2-7; D call uncertain. The V gene's germline CDR1 is SQVTM and CDR2 ANQGSEA. Trimming removed 3 bases at V and 3 bases at J, with 6 bases between. The CDR3 runs to 11 residues.